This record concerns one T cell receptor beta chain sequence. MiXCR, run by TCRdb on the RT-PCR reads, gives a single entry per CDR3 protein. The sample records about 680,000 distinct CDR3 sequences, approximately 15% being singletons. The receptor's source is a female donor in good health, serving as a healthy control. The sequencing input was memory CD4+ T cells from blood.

The CDR3 is CASSDYGGSNQPQHF. The CDR3 DNA sequence: TGCGCCAGCAGTGATTACGGGGGAAGCAATCAGCCCCAGCATTTT. The chain couples TRBV10-2 to TRBJ1-5; tentatively, D is TRBD1 (5 bases). The CDR3 covers 15 residues. Per germline, CDR1 WSHSY and CDR2 SAAADI. Trimming shortened V by 3 bases and J by 1 base, and 10 bases separated the two germline ends.